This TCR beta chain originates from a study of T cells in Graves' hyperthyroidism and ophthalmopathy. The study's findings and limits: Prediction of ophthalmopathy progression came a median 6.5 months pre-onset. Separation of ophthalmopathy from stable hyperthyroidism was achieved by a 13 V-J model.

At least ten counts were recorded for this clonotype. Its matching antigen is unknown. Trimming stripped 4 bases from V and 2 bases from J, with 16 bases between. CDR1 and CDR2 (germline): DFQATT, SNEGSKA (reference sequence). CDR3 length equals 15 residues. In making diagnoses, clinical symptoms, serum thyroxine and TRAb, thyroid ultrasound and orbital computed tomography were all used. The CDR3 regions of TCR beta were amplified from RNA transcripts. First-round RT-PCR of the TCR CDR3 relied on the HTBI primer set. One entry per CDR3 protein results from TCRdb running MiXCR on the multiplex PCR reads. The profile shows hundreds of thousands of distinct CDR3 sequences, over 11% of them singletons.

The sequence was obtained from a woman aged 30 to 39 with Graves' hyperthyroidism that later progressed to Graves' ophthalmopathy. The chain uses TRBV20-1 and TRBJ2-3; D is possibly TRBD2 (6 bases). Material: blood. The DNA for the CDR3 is TGCAGTGCTAAGAAGTCTAGCGTCGACACAGATACGCAGTATTTT. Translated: CSAKKSSVDTDTQYF.